A single sample is the source of the 2 T cell receptor beta chains below, sequenced in a study of T cell repertoires in cytomegalovirus infection. Using its own MiXCR run on the reads, TCRdb lists one record per CDR3 protein. The data contain over 250,000 distinct CDR3 sequences, about a quarter of them singletons. Input material: PBMCs. These receptors all come from a human donor in good health (CMV status not recorded). Some clones in this sample may be carry-over from other donors' samples.

This clonotype has just a few counts. In DNA form, the CDR3 reads TGTGCCAGCAGCCATGACACCCAAATGGAGACCCAGTACTTC. Amino acid sequence: CASSHDTQMETQYF. This chain links TRBV27 with TRBJ2-5; D remains ambiguous. Germline-derived CDR1 and CDR2 are MNHEY and SMNVEV (reference sequence). The CDR3 loop spans 14 amino acids. V was pared by 6 bases and J by 5 bases, with 16 bases between.

The sample holds a few counts of this clonotype. The rearrangement links TRBV19 to TRBJ1-1, with 8 bases matching TRBD1. The CDR3 length is 15 residues. CDR1 and CDR2 from the germline V gene are LNHDA and SQIVND (reference sequence). Trimming at V came to 6 bases and at J to 3 bases, leaving 9 bases not matched to a gene. CDR3 sequence reads: CASSRWAGGYTEAFF. CDR3 nucleotides: TGTGCCAGTAGCCGGTGGGCAGGGGGCTACACTGAAGCTTTCTTT.